This passage covers 29 T cell receptor beta chains from one sample sequenced in a study of CD8 T cells in ankylosing spondylitis. TCRdb analysed the 5' RACE reads with MiXCR anew, one entry per CDR3 protein. The sample includes 250,000 to 350,000 distinct CDR3 sequences, around 20% of them seen just once. The sample was blood, either unsorted or a sorted T cell fraction (not recorded which). The receptor set was obtained from a male donor with ankylosing spondylitis or in good health (not recorded which).

This clonotype was observed a few times. The chain employs TRBV7-9 and TRBJ2-2; D not certain. The CDR3 is 11 amino acids. V was clipped by 5 bases and J by 10 bases, with 8 bases between them. The germline V gene has CDR1 SEHNR and CDR2 FQNEAQ (reference sequence). CDR3 sequence: CASSLAPELFF. DNA of the CDR3: TGTGCCAGCAGCCTGGCGCCGGAGCTGTTTTTT.

This chain connects TRBV20-1 to TRBJ1-2; weak D call: TRBD1 (5 bases). This CDR3 is built from 15 residues. V was clipped by 0 bases and J by 0 bases, with 11 bases between them. Germline V gene data show CDR1 as DFQATT and CDR2 as SNEGSKA (reference sequence). CDR3: CSARDQQEANYGYTF. The CDR3 coding sequence is TGCAGTGCTAGAGATCAACAGGAAGCTAACTATGGCTACACCTTC.

This clonotype was observed a handful of times. The chain recombines TRBV13 with TRBJ2-3; D is tentatively TRBD1 or TRBD2 (6 bases each). Germline V gives CDR1 PRHDT, CDR2 FYEKMQ (reference sequence). The CDR3 extends over 16 amino acids. V lost 9 bases and J lost 0, with 19 bases in between. The CDR3 reads CASQDRGASSTDTQYF. DNA of the CDR3: TGTGCCAGTCAAGATAGGGGGGCCTCTAGCACAGATACGCAGTATTTT.

This clonotype has just a few counts. The chain has TRBV6-1 and TRBJ1-5; D call uncertain. The CDR3 spans 17 residues. Trimming took 6 bases from V and 2 from J, leaving 20 bases between them. Germline CDR1 and CDR2: MNHNS and SASEGT. CDR3 bases: TGTGCCAGCAGAAGGTCAGGCGGGCCAGTGGGCAATCAGCCCCAGCATTTT. It specifies CASRRSGGPVGNQPQHF.

The chain carries TRBV28 and TRBJ2-1; D gene unclear. Germline CDR1 MDHEN, CDR2 SYDVKM. The V gene lost 2 bases and the J gene lost 7 bases, with 12 bases spanning the gap. The CDR3 length is 14 residues. The DNA of the CDR3 is TGTGCCAGCAGTTTAAGGGCCCCTGTGAATGAGCAGTTCTTC. Translating it yields CASSLRAPVNEQFF.

CDR3 in amino acids: CASDPYEQYV. Here the CDR3 DNA reads TGTGCCAGCGACCCCTACGAGCAGTACGTC. V and J are TRBV2 and TRBJ2-7; D is undetermined. The CDR3 loop spans 10 amino acids. CDR1 and CDR2 from the germline V gene are SNHLY and FYNNEI. V dropped 8 bases and J dropped 2 bases, with 4 bases sitting between them.

The chain carries TRBV29-1 and TRBJ1-2; D is ambiguous. Germline V gene lookup returns CDR1 SQVTM and CDR2 ANQGSEA. The ends were cut back, 3 bases at V and 8 bases at J, with 13 bases in the middle. This CDR3 contains 12 residues. This CDR3 reads CSVEAVELGYTF. For the CDR3, the DNA is TGCAGCGTTGAGGCCGTGGAGCTCGGCTACACCTTC.

This clonotype was observed at least ten times. The chain carries TRBV5-6 and TRBJ2-5; D might be TRBD1 or TRBD2, each matching 5 bases. With 4 bases removed from V and 7 bases from J, the gap between germline ends came to 20 bases. This CDR3 contains 15 residues. Germline V gene data show CDR1 as SGHDT and CDR2 as YYEEEE. The CDR3 coding sequence is TGTGCCAGCAGCCGAGGGACCGGTCTCACAGGGACCCAGTACTTC. This gives the protein CASSRGTGLTGTQYF.

The V gene is TRBV5-6, the J gene TRBJ2-2, with 9 nucleotides matching TRBD2. V trimming: 4 bases; J trimming: 6 bases; junction bases outside the gene matches: 16. CDR3 size: 18 residues. The germline gives CDR1 SGHDT, CDR2 YYEEEE. CDR3: CASSRRNLAGMDAGELFF. In DNA, the CDR3 is TGTGCCAGCAGCCGTAGGAACCTAGCGGGGATGGATGCCGGGGAGCTGTTTTTT. The variable domain in full, completed from reference TRBV5-6 and TRBJ2-2, reads DAGVTQSPTHLIKTRGQQVTLRCSPKSGHDTVSWYQQALGQGPQFIFQYYEEEERQRGNFPDRFSGHQFPNYSSELNVNALLLGDSALYLCASSRRNLAGMDAGELFFGEGSRLTVL.

This sequence joins TRBV12-3 or TRBV12-4 and TRBJ1-3; D is perhaps TRBD1 (6 bases). The CDR3 is 17 residues long. V was trimmed by 3 bases and J by 4 bases, leaving 19 bases between them. CDR3 loop: CASSLAPQGLGGNTIYF. The CDR3 DNA sequence: TGTGCCAGCAGTTTGGCCCCCCAGGGGCTGGGAGGAAACACCATATATTTT.

This rearrangement joins TRBV6-2 or TRBV6-3 to TRBJ2-2; 9 bases fit TRBD2. In germline, CDR1 is MNHEY, CDR2 SVGEGT. The junction had 4 bases not matched to a gene; V was cut back by 8 bases and J by 9 bases. There are 12 residues in the CDR3. CDR3 in DNA: TGTGCCAGCTTAGCGGGAGATTGGGAGCTGTTTTTT. Translated: CASLAGDWELFF.

This clonotype occurred many times. The V gene is TRBV29-1, the J gene TRBJ2-1; D gene ambiguous. V was cut by 0 bases and J by 5 bases, with 8 bases left in between. Germline lookup yields CDR1 SQVTM and CDR2 ANQGSEA. This CDR3 region has 13 residues. For the CDR3, the DNA is TGCAGCGTTGAAGATGTGGCTAACAATGAGCAGTTCTTC. Protein product: CSVEDVANNEQFF.

V gene TRBV12-3 or TRBV12-4 combines with J gene TRBJ2-1; D remains ambiguous. The ends were cut back, 3 bases at V and 4 bases at J, with 10 bases in the middle. The CDR3 has 14 amino acids. CDR3 in DNA: TGTGCCAGCAGTTTGAAGACGGCATACAATGAGCAGTTCTTC. Its translation: CASSLKTAYNEQFF.

This clonotype occurred many times. This chain connects TRBV29-1 to TRBJ2-1; perhaps TRBD1 as D (7 bases). V dropped 4 bases and J dropped 1 base, with 14 bases sitting between them. Germline V gene lookup returns CDR1 SQVTM and CDR2 ANQGSEA. The CDR3 contains 15 residues. The DNA of the CDR3 is TGCAGCGTTGCAGCGGCAGGGGGGTCCTACAATGAGCAGTTCTTC. This gives the protein CSVAAAGGSYNEQFF.

This sequence joins TRBV2 and TRBJ1-2; D may be TRBD1 (6 bases). Trimming stripped 5 bases from V and 2 bases from J, with 12 bases between. The V gene's germline CDR1 is SNHLY and CDR2 FYNNEI. The CDR3 runs 14 residues. The CDR3 DNA sequence: TGTGCCAGCAGTTATAACGGACAGAACTATGGCTACACCTTC. Protein: CASSYNGQNYGYTF.

The chain uses TRBV3-1 and TRBJ1-5; weak D call: TRBD1 (5 bases). From germline, CDR1 is LGHDT and CDR2 YNNKEL (reference sequence). V was shortened by 2 bases and J by 4 bases, with 12 bases between the two germline ends. The CDR3 contains 15 residues. CDR3 protein: CASSQSQGWNQPQHF. The CDR3, as DNA: TGTGCCAGCAGCCAAAGCCAGGGTTGGAATCAGCCCCAGCATTTT.

Only a few counts were recorded for this clonotype. This chain connects TRBV9 to TRBJ2-2; D is ambiguous. V was pared by 1 base and J by 4 bases, with 11 bases between. This CDR3 comprises 15 residues. Germline V CDR1 and CDR2: SGDLS, YYNGEE. CDR3 protein: CASSVQLGLTGELFF. The DNA for the CDR3 is TGTGCCAGCAGCGTACAGCTGGGCCTCACCGGGGAGCTGTTTTTT. The full variable domain, completed using reference TRBV9 and TRBJ2-2, is DSGVTQTPKHLITATGQRVTLRCSPRSGDLSVYWYQQSLDQGLQFLIQYYNGEERAKGNILERFSAQQFPDLHSELNLSSLELGDSALYFCASSVQLGLTGELFFGEGSRLTVL.

The chain links TRBV23-1 to TRBJ2-7; D possibly corresponds to TRBD1 (5 bases). TRBV23-1 falls under the ORF class, with uncertain function. This CDR3 contains 15 residues. The V end was cut by 4 bases, the J end by 2 bases, with 15 bases between. CDR3 bases: TGCGCCAGCAGTCTACAGGTACTACGCCCCTACGAGCAGTACGTC. Translating it yields CASSLQVLRPYEQYV.

The chain employs TRBV20-1 and TRBJ2-1; TRBD2 matches 9 bases. Germline CDR1 DFQATT, CDR2 SNEGSKA (reference sequence). The CDR3 runs 14 residues. With 2 bases clipped from V and 7 bases from J, the junction kept 6 bases outside the gene matches. In DNA form, the CDR3 reads TGCAGTGCTAGATGGCTAGCGGGGTTTAATGAGCAGTTCTTC. Residues: CSARWLAGFNEQFF.

A few counts support this clonotype. The genes are TRBV27 and TRBJ2-1; 8 bases map to TRBD2. From germline, CDR1 is MNHEY and CDR2 SMNVEV (reference sequence). With V trimmed by 5 bases and J by 5 bases, 8 bases remained unmatched. The CDR3 is 15 residues long. CDR3 sequence reads: CASSPRLALNNEQFF. In DNA, the CDR3 is TGTGCCAGCAGTCCGCGACTAGCGCTGAACAATGAGCAGTTCTTC.

The chain recombines TRBV6-6 with TRBJ1-5; TRBD1 aligns across 7 bases. Germline V gene lookup returns CDR1 MNHNY and CDR2 SVGAGI (reference sequence). J gave up 12 bases and V 5 bases, and 4 bases lay outside the gene matches. The CDR3 is 11 residues long. DNA for the CDR3: TGTGCCAGCAGTGACCGGGACAGCCAGCATTTT. It codes for CASSDRDSQHF.

The chain links TRBV3-1 to TRBJ2-2; no firm D call. The germline gives CDR1 LGHDT, CDR2 YNNKEL (reference sequence). The CDR3 sequence is 15 residues long. V lost 1 base, J lost 0 bases, and 6 bases lay in between. CDR3 bases: TGTGCCAGCAGCCAAGGGGGAACGAACACCGGGGAGCTGTTTTTT. This codes for CASSQGGTNTGELFF.

The V gene is TRBV10-3, the J gene TRBJ2-5, with 10 bases lining up with TRBD2. This CDR3 comprises 14 residues. The junction had 4 bases not matched to a gene; V was cut back by 6 bases and J by 3 bases. Germline lookup yields CDR1 ENHRY and CDR2 SYGVKD. CDR3 bases: TGTGCCATCAGCCTTGGACTAGCGGAAGAGACCCAGTACTTC. Its protein product is CAISLGLAEETQYF.

This clonotype was counted many times. The chain uses TRBV5-6 and TRBJ1-6, with D uncertain. Germline CDR1 and CDR2: SGHDT and YYEEEE. This CDR3 spans 15 amino acids. Trimming stripped 4 bases from V and 7 bases from J, with 15 bases between. The CDR3 here is CASSPWAQLNSPLHF. The DNA of the CDR3 is TGTGCCAGCAGCCCATGGGCGCAGCTAAATTCACCCCTCCACTTT.

The sample holds a few counts of this clonotype. The rearrangement joins TRBV19 to TRBJ2-1, with 10 bases matching TRBD2. This CDR3 region has 14 residues. Per germline, CDR1 LNHDA and CDR2 SQIVND (reference sequence). J was trimmed by 7 bases and V by 5 bases; bases with no gene match: 5. CDR3: CASSPLAGQNEQFF. The CDR3 coding sequence is TGTGCCAGTAGTCCACTAGCGGGACAGAATGAGCAGTTCTTC.

This clonotype was counted a few times. The chain is built from TRBV5-1 and TRBJ2-1, with 7 bases aligning to TRBD1. Germline V gives CDR1 SGHRS, CDR2 YFSETQ. V lost 0 bases to trimming and J lost 1 base; unmatched junction nucleotides: 4. There are 16 residues in the CDR3. Written as DNA, the CDR3 is TGCGCCAGCAGCTTGGAGGGGGCATATTCCTACAATGAGCAGTTCTTC. Protein sequence: CASSLEGAYSYNEQFF.

V gene TRBV7-2 combines with J gene TRBJ1-4; 10 positions match TRBD1. Per germline, CDR1 SGHTA and CDR2 FQGNSA. This CDR3 is 14 amino acids long. V was pared by 6 bases and J by 7 bases, with 5 bases of the junction left unmatched. This chain's CDR3 is CASRRQGAVEKLFF. DNA of the CDR3: TGTGCCAGCAGGCGACAGGGGGCTGTTGAAAAACTGTTTTTT.

The rearrangement links TRBV12-3 or TRBV12-4 to TRBJ2-5; TRBD2 matches 7 bases. V lost 5 bases to trimming and J lost 4 bases; unmatched junction nucleotides: 10. This CDR3 contains 15 residues. CDR3 sequence (DNA): TGTGCCAGCAGTCCACTGTACCGGGAGGTAGAGACCCAGTACTTC. Amino acid sequence: CASSPLYREVETQYF.

The V and J genes are TRBV5-1 and TRBJ2-7, with D hard to call. The CDR3 contains 16 residues. Germline CDR1 reads SGHRS; CDR2 reads YFSETQ. Trimming pared 0 bases from V and 4 bases from J, leaving 17 bases between. The CDR3 spells CASSLGKFLGFYEQYV. The CDR3 DNA reads TGCGCCAGCAGCTTGGGTAAATTCTTAGGGTTTTACGAGCAGTACGTC.